These 17 T cell receptor beta chains originate from one sample sequenced in a study of shared clonotypes between healthy human individuals. Produced via immunoSEQ multiplex PCR; TCRdb's table is partial and in-frame only. Of about 1,500,000 clones in the sample, over 95% are singletons; the top ten hold about 1%. The sample taken for sequencing was naive CD4+ T cells sorted from blood. Subset specified: CD45RA+ positively selected. The receptors were sampled from a man aged 25-45 years in good health.

The chain uses TRBV2 and TRBJ1-2, with a weak D call TRBD1 (5 bases). This CDR3 comprises 12 residues. The V gene lost 3 bases and the J gene lost 7 bases, with 9 bases spanning the gap. Germline assignment: CDR1 SNHLY and CDR2 FYNNEI. CDR3 nucleotides: TGTGCCAGCAGTGACAGGGCAGCTGGCTACACCTTC. This translates into CASSDRAAGYTF.

This clone was seen only once. The junction does not match germline at one end; this may be a read error. This sequence joins TRBV11-1 and TRBJ2-4; D is possibly TRBD1 (7 bases). The CDR3 totals 17 residues. Germline V gene lookup returns CDR1 SGHAT and CDR2 FQDESV (reference sequence). In nucleotides, the CDR3 is TGTGCCAGCAGCCTAGCCGGAGGGGGCCGTGACAAAAACATTCAGTACTTC. Residues: CASSLAGGGRDKNIQYF.

The chain links TRBV18 to TRBJ2-1, with D tentatively TRBD1 (6 bases). Per germline, CDR1 KGHSH and CDR2 LQKENI. This CDR3 comprises 14 residues. V gave up 3 bases and J gave up 7 bases, with 13 bases separating them. As DNA, the CDR3 is TGTGCCAGCTCACCCCAGACAGGCGAGAATGAGCAGTTCTTC. Translated, it gives CASSPQTGENEQFF.

The rearrangement joins TRBV4-3 to TRBJ1-4; 7 positions match TRBD1. CDR3 size: 15 residues. The germline V gene encodes CDR1 LGHNA and CDR2 YSLEER. Trimming took 1 base from V and 4 from J; bases not matched to a gene: 3. The CDR3 coding sequence is TGCGCCAGCAGCCAAGCGGGACAGAGTAATGAAAAACTGTTTTTT. Its translation: CASSQAGQSNEKLFF.

V is TRBV6-5 and J is TRBJ1-1; weak D call: TRBD1 (5 bases). Germline CDR1 is MNHEY and CDR2 is SVGAGI. V lost 3 bases and J lost 4, with 15 bases in between. The CDR3 consists of 15 residues. CDR3 protein: CASSYAQGRSTEAFF. DNA of the CDR3: TGTGCCAGCAGTTATGCCCAGGGCCGAAGCACTGAAGCTTTCTTT.

In the case of this clone: The same CDR3 is also encoded by other DNA sequences in this sample. The chain links TRBV18 to TRBJ2-3, with unresolved D. CDR3 size: 13 residues. Germline CDR1 KGHSH, CDR2 LQKENI. V gave up 0 bases and J gave up 3 bases, with 4 bases separating them. CDR3 DNA sequence: TGTGCCAGCTCACCACCCTCAACAGATACGCAGTATTTT. This encodes CASSPPSTDTQYF.

This chain connects TRBV6-5 to TRBJ2-2, with D maybe TRBD2 (6 bases). The V gene lost 2 bases and the J gene lost 4 bases, with 14 bases spanning the gap. The germline V gene has CDR1 MNHEY and CDR2 SVGAGI. This CDR3 spans 16 amino acids. The CDR3 region is CASSYRRGRGTGELFF. Here the CDR3 DNA reads TGTGCCAGCAGTTACCGCCGGGGGAGAGGCACCGGGGAGCTGTTTTTT.

For this clone: The sample holds other DNA sequences that translate to the same CDR3. The chain joins TRBV7-9 to TRBJ2-3; perhaps TRBD2 as D (6 bases). Germline V gives CDR1 SEHNR, CDR2 FQNEAQ (reference sequence). Between the trimmed V and J ends, which lost 5 bases and 0 bases, there was a span of 9 bases. CDR3 size: 14 residues. For the CDR3, the DNA is TGTGCCAGCAGCCTTAGCGGAAGCACAGATACGCAGTATTTT. This codes for CASSLSGSTDTQYF.

V usage is TRBV5-4 and J usage is TRBJ2-7, with 15 positions matching TRBD2. The CDR3 has 14 residues. After removal of 3 bases from V and 12 bases from J, the junction contained 7 bases not matched to a gene. Germline CDR1 reads SGHNT; CDR2 reads YYREEE (reference sequence). The CDR3 DNA is TGTGCCAGCAGCTCCCCGGGACTAGCGGGAGGAGGGTACTTC. Translated, it gives CASSSPGLAGGGYF.

The V gene is TRBV5-4, the J gene TRBJ1-4; D unresolved. Germline CDR1 SGHNT, CDR2 YYREEE (reference sequence). Trimming left V 3 bases short and J 6 bases short, with 12 bases between. The CDR3 contains 14 residues. The CDR3 sequence: CASSSPSADEKLFF. CDR3 coding DNA: TGTGCCAGCAGCTCCCCGTCCGCAGATGAAAAACTGTTTTTT.

The chain employs TRBV28 and TRBJ2-5, with D possibly being TRBD2 (7 bases). Germline assignment: CDR1 MDHEN and CDR2 SYDVKM. The CDR3 loop spans 14 amino acids. The V end was cut by 6 bases, the J end by 2 bases, with 13 bases between. The CDR3 loop is CASSVGGGQETQYF. In DNA, the CDR3 is TGTGCCAGCAGCGTAGGGGGGGGACAAGAGACCCAGTACTTC.

The chain carries TRBV6-5 and TRBJ1-5; 7 positions agree with TRBD1. Germline V lookup: CDR1 MNHEY, CDR2 SVGAGI. The CDR3 covers 13 residues. V lost 6 bases to trimming and J lost 7 bases; unmatched junction nucleotides: 6. The CDR3 loop reads CASSNRGEQPQHF. CDR3 coding DNA: TGTGCCAGCAGCAACAGGGGAGAGCAGCCCCAGCATTTT.

The chain couples TRBV18 to TRBJ2-7; 9 bases align to TRBD2. Unmatched junction bases numbered 8, after V lost 6 bases and J lost 5 bases. The CDR3 sequence is 14 residues long. Germline values: CDR1 KGHSH, CDR2 LQKENI. The CDR3 DNA reads TGTGCCAGCTCTTTCGCGGGAGGGCCCAACGAGCAGTACTTC. This encodes CASSFAGGPNEQYF.

The chain employs TRBV5-1 and TRBJ2-4, with D perhaps TRBD1 or TRBD2 (5 bases each). Trimming shortened V by 4 bases and J by 1 base, and 15 bases separated the two germline ends. The CDR3 runs to 16 residues. CDR1 SGHRS and CDR2 YFSETQ come from the germline V gene. The CDR3 DNA follows: TGCGCCAGCAGCGATGGGACGGGGTCCGCCAAAAACATTCAGTACTTC. Translated, it gives CASSDGTGSAKNIQYF.

The gene calls are TRBV7-9 and TRBJ2-3, with D uncertain. This CDR3 region has 16 residues. CDR1 and CDR2 from the germline V gene are SEHNR and FQNEAQ (reference sequence). Trimming cost V 2 bases and J 0 bases, with 12 bases left between them. The CDR3 DNA reads TGTGCCAGCAGCTTAACATTGTCTGGCAGCACAGATACGCAGTATTTT. It codes for CASSLTLSGSTDTQYF. Variable domain in full (rest from reference TRBV7-9 and TRBJ2-3): DTGVSQNPRHKITKRGQNVTFRCDPISEHNRLYWYRQTLGQGPEFLTYFQNEAQLEKSRLLSDRFSAERPKGSFSTLEIQRTEQGDSAMYLCASSLTLSGSTDTQYFGPGTRLTVL.

The chain combines TRBV6-5 with TRBJ1-2, with TRBD1 matching 7 bases. The CDR3 runs 14 residues. The junction had 11 bases not matched to a gene; V was cut back by 6 bases and J by 7 bases. Germline CDR1 MNHEY, CDR2 SVGAGI. The CDR3 loop reads CASRPETGVGGYTF. The CDR3 nucleotides are TGTGCCAGCAGGCCCGAAACAGGGGTTGGTGGCTACACCTTC.

This sequence joins TRBV5-1 and TRBJ2-7; TRBD2 agrees at 8 bases. This CDR3 has 15 amino acids. V trimming: 0 bases; J trimming: 0 bases; junction bases outside the gene matches: 2. Germline V gene lookup returns CDR1 SGHRS and CDR2 YFSETQ. The CDR3 here is CASSLDSGDSYEQYF. The CDR3, as DNA: TGCGCCAGCAGCTTGGATAGCGGGGACTCCTACGAGCAGTACTTC. Full variable domain (missing parts from reference TRBV5-1 and TRBJ2-7): KAGVTQTPRYLIKTRGQQVTLSCSPISGHRSVSWYQQTPGQGLQFLFEYFSETQRNKGNFPGRFSGRQFSNSRSEMNVSTLELGDSALYLCASSLDSGDSYEQYFGPGTRLTVT.